Described below is a single T cell receptor beta chain sequence and its context. No antigen is known for it. This sample is part of a study of T cell repertoires in cytomegalovirus infection. On the study more broadly: In the study, CMV epitopes included recently identified HLA-C-restricted and well-studied HLA-B-restricted ones. Notes on the study in general: CMV-specific HLA-C-restricted TCR beta clonotypes dominated the ex vivo response.

From the reads, TCRdb called clonotypes with MiXCR, one entry per CDR3 protein. The sample shows about 920,000 distinct CDR3 sequences, roughly 31% of them seen only once. This receptor was taken from a human donor in good health (CMV status not recorded). Some clones in this sample may be carry-over from other donors' samples. The sequencing here drew on cultured CD8+ T cells from PBMCs, taken from culture after CMV antigen stimulation.

Here the CDR3 DNA reads TGTGCCAGCAGCTTGTCAGCGGGGGACGGAGAGACCCAGTACTTC. It specifies CASSLSAGDGETQYF. This sequence joins TRBV5-4 and TRBJ2-5, with 8 bases fitting TRBD2. Germline values: CDR1 SGHNT, CDR2 YYREEE (reference sequence). The CDR3 sequence is 15 residues long. Unmatched junction bases numbered 6, after V lost 1 base and J lost 4 bases. Combining the CDR3 with reference TRBV5-4 and TRBJ2-5 gives the whole variable domain ETGVTQSPTHLIKTRGQQVTLRCSSQSGHNTVSWYQQALGQGPQFIFQYYREEENGRGNFPPRFSGLQFPNYSSELNVNALELDDSALYLCASSLSAGDGETQYFGPGTRLLVL.